One sample yielded the 31 T cell receptor beta chains listed below, sequenced in a study of blood T cell repertoires in COVID-19. Sequencing was performed with immunoSEQ multiplex PCR; in TCRdb, only in-frame clones are kept and a portion is missing. The sample has more than 140,000 clones, 88% seen once. Sequencing input: peripheral blood. These TCRs come from a woman aged 60-70 years with acute or convalescent COVID-19.

V usage is TRBV27 and J usage is TRBJ2-2; TRBD1 aligns across 9 bases. This CDR3 region has 14 residues. Germline CDR1 MNHEY, CDR2 SMNVEV (reference sequence). After removal of 6 bases from V and 4 bases from J, the junction contained 3 bases not matched to a gene. The CDR3 DNA reads TGTGCCAGCAGCCGACAGGGGGGCACCGGGGAGCTGTTTTTT. Its translation: CASSRQGGTGELFF.

CDR3 sequence reads: CSAPTGLTQYF. The DNA of the CDR3 is TGCAGTGCTCCTACAGGGTTGACCCAGTACTTC. J is TRBJ2-5 and V is TRBV20-1; D may be TRBD1 (6 bases). Per the germline V gene, CDR1 is DFQATT and CDR2 is SNEGSKA (reference sequence). Trimming shortened V by 5 bases and J by 7 bases, and 11 bases separated the two germline ends. The CDR3 totals 11 residues.

This chain joins TRBV7-9 and TRBJ1-1, with TRBD1 matching 9 bases. The V gene end was trimmed by 1 base and the J gene end by 1 base; junction bases not matched to a gene: 4. CDR3 length equals 16 residues. CDR1 and CDR2 from the germline V gene are SEHNR and FQNEAQ (reference sequence). This chain's CDR3 is CASSLGPTGGNTEAFF. The CDR3, as DNA: TGTGCCAGCAGCTTAGGCCCGACAGGGGGGAACACTGAAGCTTTCTTT.

This chain links TRBV30 with TRBJ2-2; D gene uncertain. V shed 5 bases and J shed 2 bases, with 6 bases lying between them. There are 12 residues in the CDR3. Germline V gene sequence: CDR1 GTSNPN, CDR2 SVGIG (reference sequence). CDR3 in DNA: TGTGCCTGGGTCTTCAACACCGGGGAGCTGTTTTTT. It yields the protein CAWVFNTGELFF.

In nucleotides, the CDR3 is TGTGCCAGCAGCCAACAGGACAGGGACTCTGGAAACACCATATATTTT. It translates to CASSQQDRDSGNTIYF. J is TRBJ1-3 and V is TRBV4-2; the match to TRBD1 covers 8 bases. The CDR3 spans 16 residues. V was pared by 2 bases and J by 0 bases, with 3 bases of the junction left unmatched. Germline assignment: CDR1 LGHNA and CDR2 YNFKEQ.

The chain is built from TRBV19 and TRBJ1-3, with a possible D match to TRBD1 (5 bases). V was shortened by 8 bases and J by 1 base, with 15 bases between the two germline ends. The CDR3 has 15 residues. Per germline, CDR1 LNHDA and CDR2 SQIVND (reference sequence). This chain's CDR3 is CASLAGPRSGNTIYF. In DNA form, the CDR3 reads TGTGCCAGTTTGGCGGGGCCGAGATCTGGAAACACCATATATTTT. The full variable domain, with the rest looked up from reference TRBV19 and TRBJ1-3, is DGGITQSPKYLFRKEGQNVTLSCEQNLNHDAMYWYRQDPGQGLRLIYYSQIVNDFQKGDIAEGYSVSREKKESFPLTVTSAQKNPTAFYLCASLAGPRSGNTIYFGEGSWLTVV.

The CDR3 spells CASSHWGRGYTPQHF. The CDR3 DNA reads TGTGCCAGCAGCCATTGGGGCAGGGGGTATACGCCCCAGCATTTT. This chain joins TRBV5-6 and TRBJ1-5; 7 nucleotides match TRBD1. From germline, CDR1 is SGHDT and CDR2 YYEEEE. V lost 4 bases, J lost 9 bases, and 13 bases stayed unmatched. This CDR3 is built from 15 residues.

V gene TRBV28 combines with J gene TRBJ1-3; 10 bases map to TRBD1. Germline V gene lookup returns CDR1 MDHEN and CDR2 SYDVKM. V lost 5 bases, J lost 4 bases, and 2 bases stayed unmatched. The CDR3 totals 14 residues. This CDR3 is CASSKGQGGNTIYF. The CDR3 DNA reads TGTGCCAGCAGTAAGGGACAGGGGGGAAACACCATATATTTT.

The chain joins TRBV19 to TRBJ1-6, with TRBD1 identical over 8 bases. From germline, CDR1 is LNHDA and CDR2 SQIVND (reference sequence). The CDR3 has 14 residues. Germline trimming cut 7 bases from V and 7 bases from J; bases unmatched to any gene: 6. CDR3 sequence reads: CASTKDRVNSPLHF. DNA of the CDR3: TGTGCCAGTACCAAGGACAGGGTAAATTCACCCCTCCACTTT.

This rearrangement joins TRBV5-5 to TRBJ1-6, with D unclear. Per the germline V gene, CDR1 is SGHKS and CDR2 is YYEKEE (reference sequence). This CDR3 spans 15 amino acids. Trimming left V 3 bases short and J 6 bases short, with 13 bases between. CDR3 bases: TGTGCCAGCAGCTCGGTTGATGGTGGTAATTCACCCCTCCACTTT. This codes for CASSSVDGGNSPLHF.

V gene TRBV7-2 combines with J gene TRBJ2-1, with TRBD2 matching 10 bases. The germline V gene has CDR1 SGHTA and CDR2 FQGNSA. J lost 4 bases, V lost 1 base, and 13 bases had no gene match. CDR3 size: 19 residues. Written as DNA, the CDR3 is TGTGCCAGCAGCTTAGTCTCTAGGGTAGCGGGGGGTTATTACAATGAGCAGTTCTTC. Residues: CASSLVSRVAGGYYNEQFF.

The sample holds a few counts of this clone. This chain connects TRBV6-2 or TRBV6-3 to TRBJ2-7; TRBD2 aligns across 11 bases. Germline loops: CDR1 MNHEY, CDR2 SVGEGT. With 6 bases clipped from V and 0 bases from J, the junction kept 7 bases outside the gene matches. This CDR3 region has 16 residues. The CDR3 sequence is CASSSRLAGLSYEQYF. The DNA of the CDR3 is TGTGCCAGCAGCTCAAGACTAGCGGGGCTCTCCTACGAGCAGTACTTC.

This sequence joins TRBV29-1 and TRBJ1-6; D might be TRBD1 (6 bases). The germline V and J ends were trimmed by 4 bases and 6 bases, with 10 bases remaining between them. This CDR3 spans 13 amino acids. Germline lookup yields CDR1 SQVTM and CDR2 ANQGSEA. For the CDR3, the DNA is TGCAGCGTTGGACAGGAATCTAATTCACCCCTCCACTTT. This sequence encodes CSVGQESNSPLHF.

This chain links TRBV19 with TRBJ1-6, with D unclear. The CDR3 consists of 16 residues. Germline assignment: CDR1 LNHDA and CDR2 SQIVND (reference sequence). The V gene lost 7 bases and the J gene lost 0 bases, with 13 bases spanning the gap. The chain's CDR3 is CASMSSRSSYNSPLHF. The CDR3 region has the DNA TGTGCCAGTATGAGTTCAAGGAGCTCCTATAATTCACCCCTCCACTTT.

The sample holds a few counts of this clone. The V and J genes are TRBV4-2 and TRBJ1-2; D is ambiguous. The germline gives CDR1 LGHNA, CDR2 YNFKEQ. The CDR3 totals 13 residues. V was trimmed by 5 bases and J by 6 bases, leaving 13 bases between them. CDR3 sequence: CASSVGNQDGYTF. CDR3 bases: TGTGCCAGCAGCGTCGGGAATCAGGATGGCTACACCTTC.

V and J are TRBV10-3 and TRBJ2-5; possibly TRBD2 for D (6 bases). This CDR3 comprises 15 residues. Germline assignment: CDR1 ENHRY and CDR2 SYGVKD. V gave up 4 bases and J gave up 5 bases, with 17 bases separating them. The DNA for the CDR3 is TGTGCCATCAGTGCCGCCTTAGGAGGGCGGGAGACCCAGTACTTC. Its translation is CAISAALGGRETQYF.

This sequence joins TRBV7-6 and TRBJ2-7; 11 bases match TRBD1. The CDR3 contains 15 residues. The V segment lost 0 bases and the J segment 4 bases; nucleotides outside the gene matches: 2. Germline CDR1 SGHVS, CDR2 FNYEAQ. CDR3 nucleotides: TGTGCCAGCAGCTTAGCGGGACAGGGGGGATACGAGCAGTACTTC. This encodes CASSLAGQGGYEQYF.

The rearrangement uses TRBV28 and TRBJ1-2, with 7 bases identical to TRBD1. Germline V CDR1 and CDR2: MDHEN, SYDVKM. The V segment lost 3 bases and the J segment 2 bases; nucleotides outside the gene matches: 9. The CDR3 runs to 16 residues. CDR3 sequence (DNA): TGTGCCAGCAGTTTTCAGGGGGTCGACTTAAACTATGGCTACACCTTC. Translating gives CASSFQGVDLNYGYTF.

The chain uses TRBV6-5 and TRBJ1-5, with 7 bases fitting TRBD1. The CDR3 totals 14 residues. Per the germline V gene, CDR1 is MNHEY and CDR2 is SVGAGI. Unmatched junction bases numbered 5, after V lost 5 bases and J lost 4 bases. CDR3 DNA sequence: TGTGCCAGCAGTCCGGGACAGCCGAATCAGCCCCAGCATTTT. It specifies CASSPGQPNQPQHF.

This chain joins TRBV4-1 and TRBJ1-2, with D unresolved. CDR1 is MGHRA and CDR2 is YSYEKL in the germline V gene. The CDR3 has 16 amino acids. V lost 0 bases to trimming and J lost 5 bases, with 16 bases between them. This CDR3 reads CASSQDVGGIRYGYTF. In nucleotides, the CDR3 is TGCGCCAGCAGCCAAGATGTCGGCGGCATTAGGTATGGCTACACCTTC.

The CDR3 nucleotides are TGCAGCGTTGAAGCGATAGCGGGGGGCAATGAGCAGTTCTTC. Its protein product is CSVEAIAGGNEQFF. This chain links TRBV29-1 with TRBJ2-1; 10 bases are a match to TRBD2. Germline trimming cut 1 base from V and 6 bases from J; bases unmatched to any gene: 3. This CDR3 is built from 14 residues. Germline V gene data show CDR1 as SQVTM and CDR2 as ANQGSEA.

The chain has TRBV10-3 and TRBJ1-6; 7 bases match TRBD1. Germline V gene sequence: CDR1 ENHRY, CDR2 SYGVKD. After removal of 8 bases from V and 7 bases from J, the junction contained 5 bases not matched to a gene. The length of the CDR3 is 13 residues. The chain's CDR3 is CAIRQGMNSPLHF. Here the CDR3 DNA reads TGTGCCATCCGACAGGGAATGAATTCACCCCTCCACTTT.

The chain employs TRBV30 and TRBJ1-1; D gene uncertain. Germline V gene data show CDR1 as GTSNPN and CDR2 as SVGIG (reference sequence). This CDR3 has 13 residues. Deletions cut 2 bases from V and 3 bases from J, with 10 bases between. This chain's CDR3 is CAWSWEEDTEAFF. In DNA, the CDR3 is TGTGCCTGGAGTTGGGAGGAGGACACTGAAGCTTTCTTT.

The chain employs TRBV5-1 and TRBJ2-3, with 11 bases that match TRBD1. The CDR3 consists of 15 residues. V lost 7 bases and J lost 4; bases outside the gene matches: 8. CDR1 and CDR2 from the germline V gene are SGHRS and YFSETQ. The CDR3 sequence is CASCGTGGGSDTQYF. The CDR3 nucleotides are TGCGCCAGCTGCGGGACAGGGGGAGGATCAGATACGCAGTATTTT.

This sequence joins TRBV6-5 and TRBJ1-1, with TRBD1 matching 10 bases. The CDR3 runs to 13 residues. J lost 5 bases, V lost 6 bases, and 3 bases had no gene match. The germline V gene has CDR1 MNHEY and CDR2 SVGAGI. CDR3 sequence (DNA): TGTGCCAGCAGGGGACAGGGGTGGACTGAAGCTTTCTTT. The encoded protein is CASRGQGWTEAFF.

The chain is built from TRBV30 and TRBJ2-1, with 7 bases aligning to TRBD2. CDR1 is GTSNPN and CDR2 is SVGIG in the germline V gene (reference sequence). This CDR3 is 15 amino acids long. With 5 bases clipped from V and 3 bases from J, the junction kept 10 bases outside the gene matches. Here the CDR3 DNA reads TGTGCCTGGGCCCGCGGGGCGGGGGTCTACAATGAGCAGTTCTTC. This translates into CAWARGAGVYNEQFF.

The J gene is TRBJ1-2, the V gene TRBV6-5, with 8 bases that match TRBD1. V was clipped by 6 bases and J by 8 bases; unmatched bases: 11. From germline, CDR1 is MNHEY and CDR2 SVGAGI. There are 14 residues in the CDR3. This CDR3 is CASSQPGQGRGYTF. The CDR3 DNA reads TGTGCCAGCAGCCAACCCGGACAGGGACGGGGCTACACCTTC.

This clone was found a few times. The chain couples TRBV2 to TRBJ1-1, with a possible D match to TRBD1 (6 bases). Germline V gene data show CDR1 as SNHLY and CDR2 as FYNNEI. The CDR3 is made up of 14 amino acids. This CDR3 is CAQQGPIMNTEAFF. CDR3 nucleotides: TGTGCTCAACAGGGACCCATAATGAACACTGAAGCTTTCTTT.

The rearrangement joins TRBV4-2 to TRBJ1-2; 10 nucleotides agree with TRBD1. With 0 bases clipped from V and 7 bases from J, the junction kept 14 bases outside the gene matches. The CDR3 contains 18 residues. Germline V lookup: CDR1 LGHNA, CDR2 YNFKEQ. This chain's CDR3 is CASSQDLSGTGVWVGYTF. In DNA, the CDR3 is TGTGCCAGCAGCCAAGATCTTAGTGGGACAGGGGTGTGGGTTGGCTACACCTTC.

J is TRBJ1-3 and V is TRBV24-1; TRBD1 might be the D (6 bases). The CDR3 sequence is 17 residues long. With 10 bases removed from V and 4 bases from J, the gap between germline ends came to 25 bases. CDR1 is KGHDR and CDR2 is SFDVKD in the germline V gene. As DNA, the CDR3 is TGTGCCACTAGCTTGCGCCGCAACAGGGTAGAAGGAAACACCATATATTTT. This encodes CATSLRRNRVEGNTIYF.

The chain uses TRBV19 and TRBJ1-3; D is ambiguous. The germline V gene encodes CDR1 LNHDA and CDR2 SQIVND (reference sequence). Trimming pared 3 bases from V and 1 base from J, leaving 10 bases between. CDR3 length: 15 amino acids. CDR3 in amino acids: CASSIPEGSGNTIYF. The DNA for the CDR3 is TGTGCCAGTAGTATTCCAGAGGGTTCTGGAAACACCATATATTTT.